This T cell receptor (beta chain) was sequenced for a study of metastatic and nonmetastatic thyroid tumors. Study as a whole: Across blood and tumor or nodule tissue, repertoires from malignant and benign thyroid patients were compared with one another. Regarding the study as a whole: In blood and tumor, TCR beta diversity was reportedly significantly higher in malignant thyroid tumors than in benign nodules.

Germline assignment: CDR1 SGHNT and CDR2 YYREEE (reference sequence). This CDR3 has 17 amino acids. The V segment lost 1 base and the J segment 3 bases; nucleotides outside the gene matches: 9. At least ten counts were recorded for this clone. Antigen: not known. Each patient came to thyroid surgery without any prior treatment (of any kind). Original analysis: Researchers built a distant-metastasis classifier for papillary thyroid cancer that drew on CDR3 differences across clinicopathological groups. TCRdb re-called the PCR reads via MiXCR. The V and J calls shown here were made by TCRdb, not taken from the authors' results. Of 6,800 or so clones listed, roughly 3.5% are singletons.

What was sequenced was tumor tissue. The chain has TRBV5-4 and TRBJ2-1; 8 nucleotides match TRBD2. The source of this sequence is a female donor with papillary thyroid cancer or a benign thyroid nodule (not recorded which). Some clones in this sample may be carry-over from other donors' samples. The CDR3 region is CASSLTGAAGDYNEQFF. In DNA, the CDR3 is TGTGCCAGCAGCTTGACCGGTGCAGCGGGAGACTACAATGAGCAGTTCTTC.